The 20 T cell receptor beta chains presented below share a single source sample, sequenced in a study of CXCR3-negative and CXCR3-positive naive CD8 T cells (dated by TCRdb to about 2019). Overall results and qualifications from the work: TRB CDR3s from CXCR3-positive naive cells showed higher hydrophobicity (lower Kidera factor 4), lower energy, and higher strength and volume indices than CXCR3-negative naive cells.

No cognate antigen is known for these TCRs. The listed sequencing device is NextSeq 550. The Human TCR Profiling Kit (MiLaboratory) was used to make UMI-labeled 5' RACE TRB cDNA libraries. The reads were reprocessed in TCRdb, with one entry per CDR3 protein sequence and no accompanying DNA. This sample's clone table shows some 99,000 distinct CDR3 sequences. The ten biggest clones cover about 1% of the sample. The sample comprised naive CXCR3+ CD8+ T cells from blood. The meaning of the sample's cell subset or site label: CD45RO-CCR7+CD27+CD95- naive CD8+ T cells expressing CXCR3 (TNR3+). Source of these receptors: a human donor in good health. Some clones in this sample may be carry-over from other donors' samples.

The chain recombines TRBV7-9 with TRBJ2-6; TCRdb proposes TRBD1, but this gene call is untestable without DNA. The germline V gene encodes CDR1 SEHNR and CDR2 FQNEAQ (reference sequence). The length of the CDR3 is 14 residues. CDR3 protein: CVEGADSGANVLTF.

The V and J genes are TRBV7-9 and TRBJ1-5. Per germline, CDR1 SEHNR and CDR2 FQNEAQ (reference sequence). The CDR3 is 16 amino acids. The CDR3 loop is CASSLALSGVGQPQHF.

This chain joins TRBV5-5 and TRBJ2-2; the D call of TRBD1 rests on TCRdb alone, since no DNA is present to check it. Germline V gene data show CDR1 as SGHKS and CDR2 as YYEKEE (reference sequence). This CDR3 spans 17 amino acids. CDR3: CASSFVPQGPNTGELFF.

The V gene is TRBV28, the J gene TRBJ2-7; without DNA, the TCRdb call of TRBD1 cannot be checked. CDR3 length equals 14 residues. The germline CDR1 and CDR2 sequences are MDHEN and SYDVKM. The CDR3 loop is CASSLRGVSYEQYF.

The chain recombines TRBV7-2 with TRBJ1-2. The CDR3 length is 13 residues. Per the germline V gene, CDR1 is SGHTA and CDR2 is FQGNSA. CDR3 residues: CASSPPPDYGYTF.

The chain has TRBV7-9 and TRBJ2-1; TCRdb gives TRBD2 as the D gene, but with no DNA this cannot be confirmed. The germline gives CDR1 SEHNR, CDR2 FQNEAQ (reference sequence). The CDR3 covers 15 residues. The chain's CDR3 is CASSLRTTLADEQFF.

This sequence joins TRBV7-7 and TRBJ2-7; absent DNA, TCRdb's TRBD1 call cannot be checked. The CDR3 has 15 residues. Per the germline V gene, CDR1 is SSHAT and CDR2 is FNYEAQ (reference sequence). The CDR3 spells CASGLRGGESYEQYF.

This sequence joins TRBV7-9 and TRBJ1-1. CDR3 length equals 14 residues. Germline-derived CDR1 and CDR2 are SEHNR and FQNEAQ (reference sequence). CDR3 protein: CASSGGGLNTEAFF.

The rearrangement uses TRBV19 and TRBJ2-7; TCRdb selects TRBD1, and the lack of DNA leaves this call unchecked. Germline CDR1 reads LNHDA; CDR2 reads SQIVND (reference sequence). There are 15 residues in the CDR3. The CDR3 is CASSQGTGIPYEQYF.

This chain uses TRBV19 with TRBJ1-1. Germline V gene sequence: CDR1 LNHDA, CDR2 SQIVND (reference sequence). CDR3 size: 13 residues. The CDR3 protein is CASSQVTWTEAFF. The full variable domain, with the rest looked up from reference TRBV19 and TRBJ1-1, is DGGITQSPKYLFRKEGQNVTLSCEQNLNHDAMYWYRQDPGQGLRLIYYSQIVNDFQKGDIAEGYSVSREKKESFPLTVTSAQKNPTAFYLCASSQVTWTEAFFGQGTRLTVV.

The chain has TRBV4-1 and TRBJ2-5; TCRdb picks TRBD2, but there is no DNA to check that call. The V gene's germline CDR1 is MGHRA and CDR2 YSYEKL. There are 14 residues in the CDR3. CDR3: CASSQVSGGETQYF.

The chain links TRBV15 to TRBJ1-2. The CDR3 has 14 amino acids. Germline loops: CDR1 LNHNV, CDR2 YYDKDF (reference sequence). Here the CDR3 reads CATSRDDGNYGYTF.

This chain connects TRBV10-3 to TRBJ1-4; lacking DNA, the TRBD1 call made by TCRdb goes unchecked. The CDR3 has 21 amino acids. Per the germline V gene, CDR1 is ENHRY and CDR2 is SYGVKD. The CDR3 is CATKVGTDPQVVRILDEKLFF.

The chain is built from TRBV9 and TRBJ2-2. Germline V CDR1 and CDR2: SGDLS, YYNGEE. The CDR3 is made up of 13 amino acids. This chain's CDR3 is CASSDTSTGELFF.

The chain uses TRBV6-1 and TRBJ2-1. The CDR3 has 14 amino acids. Germline V gene lookup returns CDR1 MNHNS and CDR2 SASEGT. The CDR3 region is CASSEPGAYNEQFF.

V gene TRBV6-2 or TRBV6-3 combines with J gene TRBJ2-7; with no DNA, the TCRdb D assignment of TRBD1 cannot be verified. The CDR3 contains 16 residues. Germline V gives CDR1 MNHEY, CDR2 SVGEGT. This CDR3 reads CASSPLLGESSYEQYF.

The chain has TRBV7-8 and TRBJ2-7. The CDR3 contains 15 residues. Germline loops: CDR1 SGHVS, CDR2 FQNEAQ. The CDR3: CASSLEGSAGYEQYF.

The chain combines TRBV7-9 with TRBJ1-1. Germline V lookup: CDR1 SEHNR, CDR2 FQNEAQ (reference sequence). The CDR3 is 12 amino acids. The CDR3 here is CAPVVMNTEAFF.

The chain couples TRBV7-2 to TRBJ2-7. Germline V gene lookup returns CDR1 SGHTA and CDR2 FQGNSA. The CDR3 sequence is 13 residues long. CDR3 in amino acids: CASSFWEVHEQYF.

V usage is TRBV20-1 and J usage is TRBJ2-1; without DNA, the TCRdb call of TRBD2 cannot be checked. CDR1 is DFQATT and CDR2 is SNEGSKA in the germline V gene (reference sequence). The CDR3 is 13 residues long. CDR3 region: CSASLAGWNEQFF.